Listed below are T cell receptor beta chains from one sample, sequenced in a study of blood T cells in healthy people across ages. TCRdb fed the 5' RACE reads into MiXCR, producing one record per CDR3 protein. The data show about 1,500,000 distinct CDR3 sequences, around 39% seen once. The sample comprised blood. These receptors were taken from a woman aged 18 to 35 in good health. The conserved cysteine and the conserved F or W are not part of the CDR3 here.

v_call,j_call,cdr3_aa
TRBV27,NA,ASSLTGLPNYEQY
TRBV28,TRBJ2-2,ASSFGWENTGELF
TRBV6-1,TRBJ1-5,ASSETGTDYYSNQPQH
TRBV10-3,TRBJ2-1,AIPASGGGNEQF
TRBV12-3/TRBV12-4,TRBJ1-1,ASSFPPDRGTEAF
TRBV6-1,TRBJ1-2,ASSEASGFYGYT
TRBV30,TRBJ2-7,AWMAGGPVTEQY
TRBV7-8,TRBJ2-7,ASSLVGTSGEQY
TRBV15,TRBJ1-2,ATSRGPDYGYT
TRBV6-6,TRBJ2-7,ASSSGAAGRSHEQY
TRBV6-2/TRBV6-3,TRBJ2-7,ASSRLGPLRTYEQY
TRBV20-1,TRBJ2-3,SALRGTDTQY
TRBV19,TRBJ2-5,ASSIRKTPEETQY
TRBV7-2,TRBJ1-5,ASSLRQGQQPQH
TRBV29-1,TRBJ2-5,SVGQDEQY
TRBV20-1,TRBJ1-5,SAVQGLQPQH
TRBV20-1,TRBJ1-1,SASTGPQAF
TRBV5-1,TRBJ2-5,ASSLEGPAQETQY
TRBV20-1,TRBJ2-7,SAARPAGETYEQY
TRBV20-1,TRBJ1-1,SARGVRSDTEAF
TRBV6-2/TRBV6-3,TRBJ2-7,ASSAPGQGVYEQY
TRBV27,TRBJ1-2,ASSPAWGTVYGYT
TRBV29-1,TRBJ2-1,SVRGTGTYNEQF
TRBV4-2,TRBJ1-2,ASSHLGRTNYGYT
TRBV2,TRBJ1-5,ASSELVGNQPQH
TRBV20-1,TRBJ2-1,SPLRTSGEQF
TRBV2,TRBJ2-3,ASNGLSTDTQY
TRBV7-2,TRBJ1-2,ASRLTGDPHGYT
TRBV11-2,NA,ASSLARGGLYEQY
TRBV20-1,TRBJ1-5,SAREDGNQPQH
TRBV11-2,TRBJ2-5,ASSLYGYQIQETQY
TRBV20-1,TRBJ2-3,SANSAGDNTDTQY
TRBV2,TRBJ2-5,ASSEWATTYNEQY
TRBV5-1,TRBJ2-1,ASSLASSGNNEQF
TRBV7-2,TRBJ2-1,ASRLRYSPVKVNNEQF
TRBV11-2,TRBJ2-7,ASSLEQGGNYEQY
TRBV10-1,TRBJ1-5,ASSDQVGGNQPQH
TRBV27,TRBJ1-5,ASSDLEGSQPQH
TRBV7-8,TRBJ2-4,ASSSLSGVGEQY
TRBV29-1,TRBJ1-1,SVQGQGQIAF
TRBV7-2,TRBJ2-1,ASSILAVDEQF
TRBV4-1,TRBJ2-4,ASSSGGGDKNIQY